This is a list of T cell receptor beta chains from one sample in a study of response to subunit inactivated influenza vaccine. TCRdb fed the RT-PCR reads into MiXCR, producing one record per CDR3 protein. The table has approximately 480,000 distinct CDR3 sequences, 9.5% to 12% seen once. This specimen was PBMCs from blood, taken 40 to 50 days after vaccination. These receptors all come from a man aged 50-60 years who received an inactivated influenza vaccine. CDR3s include the opening cysteine and the closing phenylalanine or tryptophan. The D gene is left open where the match is weak. Size values are once, few and many counts, or a class for expanded clones, and some rows have none.

>.|13|TRBJ2-2|TRBV7-9|many
TGTGCCAGCCGAGACCGTGTGACCGGGGAGCTGTTTTTT
CASRDRVTGELFF
>.|15|TRBJ2-3|TRBV11-2|many
TGTGCCAGCAGCTTAAGGTGGTGGGGCACAGATACGCAGTATTTT
CASSLRWWGTDTQYF
>.|13|TRBJ2-7|TRBV27|few
TGTGCCAGCAGTCTCCGGACTCAATACGAGCAGTACTTC
CASSLRTQYEQYF
>.|14|TRBJ2-2|TRBV2|many
TGTGCCAGCAGTGAGTTTCCGAACACCGGGGAGCTGTTTTTT
CASSEFPNTGELFF
>.|13|TRBJ2-2|TRBV3-1|.
TGTGCCAGCAGCCAACCTCCCGGTGAGGAGCTGTTTTTT
CASSQPPGEELFF
>.|16|TRBJ2-7|TRBV12-3/TRBV12-4|many
TGTGCCAGCAGTTCTTATCCAACGGGACGGACCTACGAGCAGTACTTC
CASSSYPTGRTYEQYF
>.|18|TRBJ2-3|TRBV25-1|.
TGTGCCAGCGCCCCTAGGGGCGGGCGTGCCTCTAGCACAGATACGCAGTATTTT
CASAPRGGRASSTDTQYF
>.|15|TRBJ2-4|TRBV20-1|few
TGCAGTGCTAGATTGACTAGTTTCTCCAAAAACATTCAGTACTTC
CSARLTSFSKNIQYF
>.|15|TRBJ2-1|TRBV6-1|.
TGTGCCAGCAGCGCTCGGAGGTCTTCCTACAATGAGCAGTTCTTC
CASSARRSSYNEQFF
>TRBD2|16|TRBJ2-1|TRBV11-2|few
TGTGCCAGCAGCTCACCTTCCGGGGGGGGGAACAATGAGCAGTTCTTC
CASSSPSGGGNNEQFF
>.|17|TRBJ2-1|TRBV11-2|.
TGTGCCAGCAGCTTAGATCGGGTCGGGAGCCCCTACAATGAGCAGTTCTTC
CASSLDRVGSPYNEQFF
>.|14|TRBJ2-2|TRBV6-1|.
TGTGCCAGTATCGGTGGGGCAGGTACCGGGGAGCTGTTTTTT
CASIGGAGTGELFF
>TRBD1|15|TRBJ1-4|TRBV5-1|.
TGCGCCAGCAGCCGCGGGACAGGCGAGAGAGGGAAACTGTTTTTT
CASSRGTGERGKLFF
>TRBD2|16|TRBJ2-1|TRBV12-3/TRBV12-4|.
TGTGCCAGCAGTTTCTCCGGGACTAGCGGCAACAATGAGCAGTTCTTC
CASSFSGTSGNNEQFF
>TRBD2|15|TRBJ2-3|TRBV11-2|.
TGTGCCAGCAGCCCAGCGGGAGGTCGCGCAGATACGCAGTATTTT
CASSPAGGRADTQYF
>TRBD1|14|TRBJ2-1|TRBV12-3/TRBV12-4|.
TGTGCCAGCAGTTTATTACAGGGGGCGGGGGAGCAGTTCTTC
CASSLLQGAGEQFF
>TRBD1|14|TRBJ2-1|TRBV5-1|few
TGCGCCAGCCGGACAGGGGCACTCTACAATGAGCAGTTCTTC
CASRTGALYNEQFF
>.|14|TRBJ2-7|TRBV15|few
TGTGCCACCAGCAGACCCTCCGTGGGGAACGAGCAGTACTTC
CATSRPSVGNEQYF
>TRBD2|15|TRBJ2-5|TRBV6-1|few
TGTGCCAGCAGTCTTTGGACTAGCGCCTTAGAGACCCAGTACTTC
CASSLWTSALETQYF
>.|14|TRBJ2-5|TRBV5-6|.
TGTGCCAGCAGCTCAAAACAGGGAAGGGAGACCCAGTACTTC
CASSSKQGRETQYF
>.|14|TRBJ2-7|TRBV4-2|.
TGTGCCAGCAGCCAAGATGAGGACGCCTACGAGCAGTACTTC
CASSQDEDAYEQYF
>.|12|TRBJ2-5|TRBV2|.
TGTGCCAGCACCAGTACCGGGGAGACCCAGTACTTC
CASTSTGETQYF
>.|15|TRBJ2-1|TRBV24-1|few
TGTGCCACCAGTGATATACTGGCGGGGCACAATGAGCAGTTCTTC
CATSDILAGHNEQFF
>.|14|TRBJ2-2|TRBV12-3/TRBV12-4|.
TGTGCCAGCAGTTTGGGTCCGAACACCTGGGAGCTGTTTTTT
CASSLGPNTWELFF
>.|15|TRBJ2-7|TRBV6-1|.
TGTGCCAGCAGGGACCCAGGGGTTAGCTCCTACGAGCAGTACTTC
CASRDPGVSSYEQYF
>.|15|TRBJ2-1|TRBV12-3/TRBV12-4|many
TGTGCCAGCAGGGAACTACTAGGGTCCTACAATGAGCAGTTCTTC
CASRELLGSYNEQFF
>TRBD1|14|TRBJ1-1|TRBV5-1|.
TGCGCCAGCAGCACCGACAGGGTCGGGACTGAAGCTTTCTTT
CASSTDRVGTEAFF
>TRBD1|12|TRBJ1-1|TRBV7-9|.
TGTGCCAGCAGCCACAGGGGAACTGAAGCTTTCTTT
CASSHRGTEAFF
>.|13|TRBJ2-5|TRBV5-5|many
TGTGCCAGCAGACCTGACGGGGGAGAGACCCAGTACTTC
CASRPDGGETQYF
>.|14|TRBJ2-3|TRBV9|many
TGTGCCAGCAGCGTAGATGCAGCGGAGGATACGCAGTATTTT
CASSVDAAEDTQYF
>.|15|TRBJ2-3|TRBV11-2|few
TGTGCCAGCAGCTTACCAGGGATCGGCACAGATACGCAGTATTTT
CASSLPGIGTDTQYF
>.|15|TRBJ1-1|TRBV5-5|few
TGTGCCAGCAGCGTACAGTCGCTGGGTCAGACTGAAGCTTTCTTT
CASSVQSLGQTEAFF
>TRBD1|14|TRBJ1-2|TRBV12-3/TRBV12-4|few
TGTGCCAGCAGCTTTAGGACAGGGACCTATGGCTACACCTTC
CASSFRTGTYGYTF
>.|15|TRBJ2-6|TRBV19|few
TGTGCCAGTAGTTTTTGGGCGGCGGGGGCCAACGTCCTGACTTTC
CASSFWAAGANVLTF
>.|14|TRBJ2-3|TRBV5-1|few
TGCGCCAGCAGCTCTCGACAGGTCACAGATACGCAGTATTTT
CASSSRQVTDTQYF
>.|13|TRBJ2-3|TRBV12-3/TRBV12-4|.
TGTGCCAGCAGTCCTCCAGGGGACGATACGCAGTATTTT
CASSPPGDDTQYF
>.|12|TRBJ1-1|TRBV5-6|.
TGTGCCAGCAGCTTTACAGGGCTTGAAGCTTTCTTT
CASSFTGLEAFF
>.|17|TRBJ2-1|TRBV11-2|.
TGTGCCAGCAGCCCCTCGGAGGGAGTGGGAATTAACAATGAGCAGTTCTTC
CASSPSEGVGINNEQFF
>.|14|TRBJ2-7|TRBV20-1|many
TGCAGTGCTAGATCCTCGGGACTCAGCTACGAGCAGTACTTC
CSARSSGLSYEQYF
>TRBD1|15|TRBJ2-7|TRBV5-1|few
TGCGCCAGCAGATACACCACCGGGACAGTCTACGAGCAGTACTTC
CASRYTTGTVYEQYF
>.|20|TRBJ2-7|TRBV28|many
TGTGCCAGCAGTTTATCAAGGGACGCGATTGACTTTGGACGCACCTACGAGCAGTACTTC
CASSLSRDAIDFGRTYEQYF
>.|15|TRBJ1-2|TRBV7-2|.
TGTGCCAGCAGCTTAGCGGGGACGGCTCTCTATGGCTACACCTTC
CASSLAGTALYGYTF
>.|13|TRBJ2-1|TRBV5-1|few
TGCGCCAGCAGCTTTATGACTGGAAATGAGCAGTTCTTC
CASSFMTGNEQFF
>TRBD1|13|TRBJ1-1|TRBV20-1|few
TGCAGTGCTGGGGACAGGGGGCTCACTGAAGCTTTCTTT
CSAGDRGLTEAFF